This T cell receptor (beta chain) was sequenced in a study of blood T cell repertoires in COVID-19. The CDR3 consists of 16 residues. Losses at the gene ends were 1 base for V and 3 bases for J; bases not matched to a gene: 2. Germline V gene data show CDR1 as LGHNA and CDR2 as YSLEER. TCRdb's table, derived via immunoSEQ multiplex PCR, lists solely in-frame clones and lacks some. The sample gives fewer than 70,000 clones, approximately 88% of which show up once; 3.5% is in the top ten. The gene calls are TRBV4-3 and TRBJ2-1; 11 positions agree with TRBD2. The clonotype originates from a human donor in a cohort sampled during active COVID-19. Source material: peripheral blood. CDR3 loop: CASSQGLAGNYNEQFF. CDR3 sequence (DNA): TGCGCCAGCAGCCAAGGACTAGCGGGGAACTACAATGAGCAGTTCTTC.